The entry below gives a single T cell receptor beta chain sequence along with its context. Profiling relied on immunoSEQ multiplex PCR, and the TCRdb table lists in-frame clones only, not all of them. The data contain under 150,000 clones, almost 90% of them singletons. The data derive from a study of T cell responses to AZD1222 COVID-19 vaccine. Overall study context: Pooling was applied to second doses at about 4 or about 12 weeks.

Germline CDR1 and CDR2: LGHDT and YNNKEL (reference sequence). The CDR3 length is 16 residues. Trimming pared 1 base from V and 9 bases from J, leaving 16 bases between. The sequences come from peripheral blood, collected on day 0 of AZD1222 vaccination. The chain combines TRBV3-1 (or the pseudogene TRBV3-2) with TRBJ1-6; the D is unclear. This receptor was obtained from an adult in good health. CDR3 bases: TGTGCCAGCAGCCAAGTACATTCTGGTCCCGGTTCACCCCTCCACTTT. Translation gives CASSQVHSGPGSPLHF.